These 12 T cell receptor beta chains share one sample of origin, sequenced in a study of CD8+CD57+ T cells in acquired aplastic anemia. Genomic DNA acted as the template from which TCR beta VDJ combination and CDR3 sequence profiling were carried out. TCRdb reanalysed the reads using MiXCR and keeps one entry per CDR3 protein. The sample lists around 180,000 distinct CDR3 sequences, 60% to 70% seen once, with 45% in the top ten. Material: sorted CD4+, CD8+, or CD8+CD57+ T cells (not recorded which) from PBMCs. The receptors stem from a human donor in good health.

The table lists this clonotype with a count of one. V usage is TRBV9 and J usage is TRBJ1-2; 7 nucleotides agree with TRBD1. The V segment lost 5 bases and the J segment 0 bases; nucleotides outside the gene matches: 4. CDR1 and CDR2 (germline): SGDLS, YYNGEE. The CDR3 loop spans 14 amino acids. CDR3: CASSGQASNYGYTF. CDR3 DNA: TGTGCCAGCAGTGGACAGGCATCTAACTATGGCTACACCTTC.

This clonotype was observed a few times. This chain uses TRBV27 with TRBJ2-5; 9 bases are shared with TRBD1. The V gene's germline CDR1 is MNHEY and CDR2 SMNVEV (reference sequence). The ends lost 6 bases at V and 4 bases at J; junction bases unmatched: 9. The CDR3 totals 15 residues. CDR3 residues: CASRGRDRAGETQYF. As DNA, the CDR3 is TGTGCCAGCAGGGGAAGGGACAGGGCGGGAGAGACCCAGTACTTC.

This chain connects TRBV10-3 to TRBJ2-7; 10 bases line up with TRBD1. The CDR3 length is 14 residues. Trimming cost V 6 bases and J 5 bases; bases outside gene matches: 7. Germline assignment: CDR1 ENHRY and CDR2 SYGVKD. DNA for the CDR3: TGTGCCATCAGGGGCCCGGGACAGGGGAACGAGCAGTACTTC. It yields the protein CAIRGPGQGNEQYF.

The chain couples TRBV7-3 to TRBJ2-1; 9 nucleotides match TRBD2. CDR3 size: 16 residues. Germline CDR1 reads SGHTA; CDR2 reads FQGTGA. V gave up 5 bases and J gave up 4 bases; unmatched junction bases: 9. This CDR3 is CASSPTGTSRYNEQFF. Written as DNA, the CDR3 is TGTGCCAGCAGCCCAACCGGGACTAGCCGTTACAATGAGCAGTTCTTC.

As regards this clonotype: The CDR3 end shows no conserved phenylalanine or tryptophan, and so a read error is likely. The chain is built from TRBV27 and TRBJ2-5; 7 positions match TRBD2. J gave up 5 bases and V 3 bases, and 6 bases lay outside the gene matches. The CDR3 sequence is 14 residues long. Germline V gene lookup returns CDR1 MNHEY and CDR2 SMNVEV (reference sequence). This CDR3 is CASSFTSAGETQYS. CDR3 DNA: TGTGCCAGCAGTTTTACTAGCGCGGGTGAGACCCAGTACTCC.

The rearrangement joins TRBV2 to TRBJ1-5; unclear D gene. Germline CDR1 and CDR2: SNHLY and FYNNEI. Deletions cut 6 bases from V and 10 bases from J, with 13 bases between. This CDR3 has 12 residues. The DNA of the CDR3 is TGTGCCAGCAGGGCCACAGACGCACCCCAGCATTTT. Translated: CASRATDAPQHF.

This chain uses TRBV7-9 with TRBJ2-5; 9 bases are a match to TRBD2. The germline V gene encodes CDR1 SEHNR and CDR2 FQNEAQ (reference sequence). Trimming at V came to 4 bases and at J to 1 base, leaving 7 bases not matched to a gene. The CDR3 is 16 amino acids. DNA for the CDR3: TGTGCCAGCAGCTCGAGACTAGCGGACTTCCAAGAGACCCAGTACTTC. Protein product: CASSSRLADFQETQYF.

In its sample, this clonotype was seen many times. The chain combines TRBV20-1 with TRBJ2-7; no firm D call. Trimming pared 3 bases from V and 2 bases from J, leaving 14 bases between. Germline V gene data show CDR1 as DFQATT and CDR2 as SNEGSKA (reference sequence). The CDR3 extends over 14 amino acids. The CDR3 loop reads CSASDPSIAYEQYF. CDR3 sequence (DNA): TGCAGTGCTAGTGACCCATCTATCGCCTACGAGCAGTACTTC.

This clonotype was recorded once. The genes are TRBV7-4 and TRBJ2-1, with 12 bases fitting TRBD1. V trimming: 5 bases; J trimming: 3 bases; junction bases outside the gene matches: 8. CDR1 is SGHVT and CDR2 is SQSDAQ in the germline V gene. The CDR3 is 17 amino acids. The CDR3 bases are TGTGCCAGCAGCCCCTCCGGGGACAGGGGGCTCTACAATGAGCAGTTCTTC. Amino acid sequence: CASSPSGDRGLYNEQFF.

On this clonotype itself: No conserved phenylalanine or tryptophan ends this CDR3, so it is likely a read error. The genes are TRBV29-1 and TRBJ2-5; possible D gene TRBD1, 5 bases. Germline V gene lookup returns CDR1 SQVTM and CDR2 ANQGSEA. The CDR3 is 14 amino acids. V was cut by 6 bases and J by 0 bases, with 14 bases left in between. CDR3 nucleotides: TGCAGCGTAATACGACAGAAAGACCAAGAGACCCAGTACTCC. The encoded protein is CSVIRQKDQETQYS.

The sample holds many counts of this clonotype. The chain is built from TRBV4-3 and TRBJ2-3, with 7 bases fitting TRBD2. CDR1 is LGHNA, CDR2 YSLEER, per germline. CDR3 size: 13 residues. With 0 bases clipped from V and 14 bases from J, the junction kept 8 bases outside the gene matches. CDR3 sequence (DNA): TGCGCCAGCAGCCAAGAATTCCTAGCGGTGCTGTATTTT. Protein sequence: CASSQEFLAVLYF.

This clonotype occurred once. This chain joins TRBV2 and TRBJ2-1; TRBD1 agrees at 9 bases. CDR1 is SNHLY and CDR2 is FYNNEI in the germline V gene. This CDR3 comprises 13 residues. The V and J ends lost 7 bases and 8 bases, in that order; junction bases with no gene match: 6. CDR3 region: CASNLQGADEQFF. The DNA of the CDR3 is TGTGCCAGCAACTTACAGGGGGCCGATGAGCAGTTCTTC.